This T cell receptor (beta chain) was sequenced for a study of blood T cells in healthy people across ages. General study findings and limits: A greater number of naive CD4+ cells and higher diversity distinguished long-lived donors from aged donors.

CDR1 and CDR2 (germline): DFQATT, SNEGSKA (reference sequence). J lost 2 bases, V lost 5 bases, and 8 bases had no gene match. The CDR3 loop spans 15 amino acids. The authors ran a second PCR of about 7 to 12 cycles using a sample-barcoded 5' primer and a J-beta primer mix. TCRdb re-analysed the 5' RACE reads in MiXCR, keeping a single row per CDR3 protein. This table holds 850,000 to 1,300,000 distinct CDR3 sequences, more than 35% found once. This clonotype was picked up a small number of times. The antigen remains unidentified. V usage is TRBV20-1 and J usage is TRBJ1-1; 10 bases align to TRBD1. The specimen was blood. This clonotype originated in a woman aged 55-75 years in good health. CDR3 DNA sequence: TGCAGTGCTTCCCGGGACAGGGGAACAAACACTGAAGCTTTCTTT. Translated: CSASRDRGTNTEAFF.